This TCR beta chain was documented in a study of Ad26.COV2.S vaccination and SARS-CoV-2 variants. Study-wide context: Donor joined the COV1001 Ad26.COV2.S trial arm.

Germline CDR1 is SQVTM and CDR2 is ANQGSEA. V shed 4 bases and J shed 0 bases, with 7 bases lying between them. The CDR3 covers 14 residues. Treatment: about 20 received Ad26.COV2.S at low or high dose, single or two shots; 5 received placebo; per-sample allocation not given. Day 63 after the first injection of vaccine or placebo was the sampling time. On this clone: Its antigen remains unidentified.

The protocol was immunoSEQ multiplex PCR, while the TCRdb copy is restricted to in-frame clones and leaves out a portion. The repertoire holds some 300,000 clones, 85% seen once, with approximately 2.1% in the top ten. The study's findings and limits: Placebo and vaccine recipients had non-spike TCR breadth that was similar.

This receptor was identified in a person between 18 and 65 years old who received the Ad26.COV2.S COVID-19 vaccine or a placebo. V gene TRBV29-1 combines with J gene TRBJ2-6; the D is unclear. The sample was peripheral blood, taken in a trial of Ad26.COV2.S vaccine versus placebo. The CDR3, as DNA: TGCAGCGTTGCCCCAGGCTCTGGGGCCAACGTCCTGACTTTC. It translates to CSVAPGSGANVLTF.